A selection of T cell receptor beta chains follows, all from one sample in a study of blood T cells in healthy people across ages. TCRdb recomputed calls from the 5' RACE reads with MiXCR, one row per CDR3 protein. This sample has 1.5 million to 2 million distinct CDR3 sequences, with around half found just once. The specimen sequenced was blood. The receptors stem from a woman aged 40 to 49 in good health. Both conserved end residues are part of each CDR3. Part of the rows lack a size; the others show once, few, many or a class for expanded clones.

J	V	size	CDR3
TRBJ2-3	TRBV19	NA	CASRPGQVTDTQYF
TRBJ2-1	TRBV29-1	few	CSVSGLAVSYNEQFF
TRBJ2-1	TRBV27	few	CASGTGFNEQFF
TRBJ1-3	TRBV12-3/TRBV12-4	NA	CASSLAGSVSGNTIYF
TRBJ1-2	TRBV28	NA	CASTDLGDGYTF
TRBJ2-1	TRBV20-1	many	CSAPTSGGNNEQFF
TRBJ1-2	TRBV29-1	NA	CSVSWTGEGGYTF
TRBJ2-6	TRBV3-1	few	CASSQEGATGANVLTF
TRBJ2-7	TRBV15	once	CATSNVNNGGVQYF
TRBJ1-6	TRBV27	once	CASSSGTYKNSPLHF
TRBJ1-2	TRBV27	NA	CASSPSLRTGGPYNYGYTF
TRBJ2-1	TRBV5-1	few	CASSSSVSSYNEQFF
TRBJ2-3	TRBV7-2	NA	CVSSLRPGTPTDTQYF
NA	TRBV20-1	few	CSAASPGNTYEQYF
TRBJ2-4	TRBV11-2	few	CASSLESGRQGIRLAKNIQYF
TRBJ2-3	TRBV10-1	few	CASSARTGGTDTQYF
TRBJ2-3	TRBV4-2	NA	CASSQAGTSLTDTQYF
TRBJ2-1	TRBV24-1	few	CATAPPLAGGNEQFF
TRBJ2-5	TRBV6-2/TRBV6-3	NA	CASSGGIVQYF
TRBJ2-7	TRBV4-2	once	CASSQERDSYNEQYF
TRBJ2-1	TRBV7-2	NA	CASNRDPGYNEQFF
TRBJ2-1	TRBV12-3/TRBV12-4	NA	CASSWAKIETQFF
TRBJ1-2	TRBV4-3	few	CASSQDTIGAYGYTF
TRBJ2-1	TRBV29-1	NA	CSVEGLWGTYNEQFF
TRBJ2-3	TRBV27	once	CASIDFTDTQYF
TRBJ2-5	TRBV7-8	few	CASSKTSGGAWKETQYF
TRBJ1-2	TRBV12-3/TRBV12-4	NA	CASSLGTLKGYTF
TRBJ2-3	TRBV20-1	NA	CSANLAGTDTQYF
TRBJ2-7	TRBV6-5	few	CASSYSWTGGSEQYF
TRBJ2-3	TRBV7-2	few	CASSLFLTVSTDTQYF
TRBJ2-2	TRBV7-2	NA	CARSGEVTGELFF